This TCR beta chain emerged from a study of OX40 agonist ivuxolimab in advanced cancers. The wider study: Past anti-PD-1, anti-PD-L1 or anti-CTLA-4 therapy was accepted, and roughly 40% had received some. General observations from the study: No determination was made of the antigen specificity of the expanded peripheral T cells. There was clonal expansion of CD4+ and CD8+ blood T cells by week 6 at 0.1 to 3.0 mg/kg.

This clone was observed a handful of times. Its antigen is unknown. The CDR3 consists of 14 residues. Deletions cut 3 bases from V and 5 bases from J, with 14 bases between. CDR1 SGHRS and CDR2 YFSETQ come from the germline V gene. This table comes from immunoSEQ multiplex PCR, and its TCRdb copy is limited to in-frame clones, with some not included. The data contain about 79,000 clones, 88% of them seen just once; the ten biggest clones take up less than 5%. The source material was CD4+ or CD8+ T cells sorted from blood, sampled in a trial of the OX40 agonist ivuxolimab. The gene calls are TRBV5-1 and TRBJ1-1; no definite D call. This clonotype was sampled from an adult with an advanced solid tumor such as melanoma, head and neck, liver or kidney cancer. CDR3 sequence: CASSSGQFGTEAFF. CDR3 bases: TGCGCCAGCAGCTCCGGTCAGTTTGGAACTGAAGCTTTCTTT.